This T cell receptor (beta chain) was sequenced during a study of T cells in localized non-small cell lung cancer. Germline V CDR1 and CDR2: SGHRS, YFSETQ. V shed 3 bases, J shed 5 bases, and the junction held 2 bases outside the gene matches. CDR3 length equals 15 residues. TCRdb's copy holds only in-frame clones and misses some; the assay was immunoSEQ multiplex PCR. The sample carries around 12,000 clones, 25% to 30% recorded once. Sequenced material: lung tumor tissue, taken before any cancer treatment. This clonotype was obtained from a female donor of 60 years or more with stage I lung adenocarcinoma. The V gene is TRBV5-1, the J gene TRBJ2-5, with 15 bases aligning to TRBD2. The CDR3 bases are TGCGCCAGCAGCTACGGACTAGCGGGGGGGGAGACCCAGTACTTC. Translation: CASSYGLAGGETQYF.